The T cell receptor beta chain under discussion was sequenced for a study of PD-1 blockade in classical Hodgkin lymphoma. Libraries were prepared by immunoSEQ multiplex PCR; TCRdb keeps only in-frame clonotypes and omits some of them. The profile shows some 28,000 clones, over 70% of them singletons. This CDR3 is built from 15 residues. V was cut by 1 base and J by 0 bases, with 9 bases left in between. Germline V gives CDR1 SGHNT, CDR2 YENEEA. Specified time point: cycle 4 day 1 (C4D1), after 6 weeks of nivolumab. Every single patient, without exception, relapsed after autologous stem cell transplantation, and brentuximab vedotin exposure varied.

The TCR sequence derives from a human donor with classical Hodgkin lymphoma. The rearrangement uses TRBV11-3 and TRBJ1-2; D uncertain. The material sequenced was peripheral blood mononuclear cells (PBMCs), taken before the fourth cycle of nivolumab. The CDR3 DNA reads as TGTGCCAGCAGCTTAGGTCCGAATACTAACTATGGCTACACCTTC. Protein product: CASSLGPNTNYGYTF.